This is a list of T cell receptor beta chains from one sample in a study of cytomegalovirus exposure and HLA in healthy donors. Repertoires were generated with immunoSEQ multiplex PCR, while TCRdb's copy carries only in-frame clones and drops some. This sample carries approximately 140,000 clones, with about 2.2% going to the ten biggest clones. The sequenced sample consisted of PBMCs. These receptors were obtained from a woman between 18 and 29 years old in good health and CMV-seronegative. CDR3s include the opening cysteine and the closing phenylalanine or tryptophan. A D gene is named only where the DNA matches it firmly.

TRBD1 TRBJ1-2 TRBV6-1 CATAPGQGEGYTF TGTGCCACGGCCCCGGGACAGGGTGAAGGCTACACCTTC
TRBD1 TRBJ2-7 TRBV27 CASRTGTGVYEQYF TGTGCCAGCAGGACCGGGACAGGGGTCTACGAGCAGTACTTC
TRBD1 TRBJ1-2 TRBV10-1 CASSEGQGYGYTF TGCGCCAGCAGTGAGGGACAGGGCTATGGCTACACCTTC
- TRBJ2-1 TRBV5-1 CASSLQGSYNEQFF TGCGCCAGCAGCTTACAGGGTTCCTACAATGAGCAGTTCTTC
TRBD1 TRBJ1-6 TRBV27 CASSLFWRTGGGYNSPLHF TGTGCCAGCAGTTTATTCTGGAGGACAGGAGGGGGGTATAATTCACCCCTCCACTTT
- TRBJ2-3 TRBV7-2 CASSLALRTDTQYF TGTGCCAGCAGCTTAGCCCTTAGAACAGATACGCAGTATTTT
TRBD2 TRBJ2-1 TRBV11-3 CASSRGTSGSDEQFF TGTGCCAGCAGCCGTGGGACTAGCGGGAGCGATGAGCAGTTCTTC
- TRBJ2-7 TRBV7-3 CASSTVGGDEQYF TGTGCCAGCAGCACCGTCGGAGGGGATGAGCAGTACTTC
- TRBJ1-1 TRBV7-9 CASSYPAGTAEAFF TGTGCCAGCAGTTACCCGGCAGGGACTGCTGAAGCTTTCTTT
- TRBJ1-3 TRBV29-1 CSVALEPLNTIYF TGCAGCGTTGCACTCGAGCCCCTAAACACCATATATTTT
TRBD1 TRBJ1-5 TRBV14 CASSRLGQGDQPQHF TGTGCCAGCAGCCGATTAGGACAGGGTGATCAGCCCCAGCATTTT
- TRBJ2-1 TRBV25-1 CASSESSYNEQFF TGTGCCAGCAGTGAGAGCTCCTACAATGAGCAGTTCTTC
- TRBJ2-2 TRBV7-7 CASSIGQTTGELFF TGTGCTAGCAGCATCGGACAGACCACCGGGGAGCTGTTTTTT
TRBD2 TRBJ2-1 TRBV30 CAWSALAGAYNEQFF TGTGCCTGGAGTGCCCTAGCGGGGGCCTACAATGAGCAGTTCTTC
- TRBJ2-2 TRBV19 CASEEGGDTGELFF TGTGCCAGTGAGGAAGGCGGAGACACCGGGGAGCTGTTTTTT
- TRBJ1-4 TRBV5-1 CASSDDSSTNEKLFF TGCGCCAGCAGCGATGACAGCTCAACTAATGAAAAACTGTTTTTT
- TRBJ2-1 TRBV5-4 CASSWGVGVGLNEQFF TGTGCCAGCAGCTGGGGAGTGGGAGTGGGTTTGAATGAGCAGTTCTTC
- TRBJ2-5 TRBV2 CASSYLQEETQYF TGTGCCAGCAGCTATCTGCAGGAAGAGACCCAGTACTTC
- TRBJ1-4 TRBV6-1 CASSEGAGLKLFF TGTGCCAGCAGTGAAGGGGCTGGGCTGAAACTGTTTTTT
- TRBJ1-4 TRBV28 CASSSPGEKLFF TGTGCCAGCAGTTCACCGGGGGAAAAACTGTTTTTT
TRBD1 TRBJ1-5 TRBV6-6 CASSQTGQGGNQPQHF TGTGCCAGCAGTCAAACCGGACAGGGTGGCAATCAGCCCCAGCATTTT
TRBD2 TRBJ2-1 TRBV18 CASSLSGRYNEQFF TGTGCCAGCTCACTCAGCGGGAGATACAATGAGCAGTTCTTC
TRBD2 TRBJ2-5 TRBV7-6 CASVTGTSASETQYF TGTGCCAGCGTTACCGGGACTAGCGCCTCGGAGACCCAGTACTTC
TRBD1 TRBJ1-2 TRBV12-5 CASGMLNRGQGGYGYTF TGTGCTAGTGGCATGTTGAATAGGGGACAGGGTGGCTATGGCTACACCTTC
TRBD1 TRBJ1-1 TRBV9 CASSVAGGNTEAFF TGTGCCAGCAGCGTCGCAGGGGGGAACACTGAAGCTTTCTTT
- TRBJ2-2 TRBV4-3 CASSQDPLARGGELFF TGCGCCAGCAGCCAAGATCCCCTAGCCAGGGGCGGGGAGCTGTTTTTT
- TRBJ2-7 TRBV11-2 CASSPYGTFLSSYEQYF TGTGCCAGCAGCCCTTACGGGACTTTTTTAAGCTCCTACGAGCAGTACTTC
- TRBJ2-1 TRBV7-3 CASSPVAVYNEQFF TGTGCCAGCAGTCCAGTAGCCGTCTACAATGAGCAGTTCTTC
- TRBJ2-3 TRBV5-4 CASSPGTFRSDTQYF TGTGCCAGCAGCCCGGGGACTTTCCGTTCAGATACGCAGTATTTT
- TRBJ2-1 TRBV5-1 CASSLVPEDEQFF TGCGCCAGCAGCTTGGTGCCAGAGGATGAGCAGTTCTTC
- TRBJ1-1 TRBV9 CASSVAPGMDTEAFF TGTGCCAGCAGCGTAGCCCCAGGAATGGACACTGAAGCTTTCTTT
TRBD1 TRBJ2-7 TRBV11-3 CASSQGTAPDEQYF TGTGCCAGCAGCCAAGGGACAGCGCCTGACGAGCAGTACTTC
- TRBJ2-7 TRBV9 CASSAQGSYEQYF TGTGCCAGCAGCGCGCAGGGATCCTACGAGCAGTACTTC
- TRBJ1-4 TRBV7-7 CASSPRHGGELFF TGTGCTAGCAGCCCCCGACACGGGGGGGAACTGTTTTTT
- TRBJ1-3 TRBV11-3 CASSPDNSGNTIYF TGTGCCAGCAGCCCGGACAACTCTGGAAACACCATATATTTT
TRBD2 TRBJ2-3 TRBV5-1 CASSLMSGSDTQYF TGCGCCAGCAGCTTGATGAGCGGGAGTGATACGCAGTATTTT
TRBD2 TRBJ2-2 TRBV6-1 CATRTSGDTGELFF TGTGCCACAAGGACTAGCGGGGACACCGGGGAGCTGTTTTTT
- TRBJ2-1 TRBV4-3 CASSQGYGDEQFF TGCGCCAGCAGCCAAGGGTACGGGGATGAGCAGTTCTTC
- TRBJ2-7 TRBV30 CAWTRVEREKYF TGTGCCTGGACGAGGGTTGAGAGGGAGAAGTACTTC